Each of the 24 T cell receptor beta chains below was sequenced from the same sample in a study of blood T cell repertoires in COVID-19. TCRdb's copy holds only in-frame clones and misses some; the assay was immunoSEQ multiplex PCR. This table has some 190,000 clones, approximately 80% appearing once. Source material: peripheral blood. The source is a woman aged 45-65 years with acute or convalescent COVID-19.

The gene calls are TRBV6-2 or TRBV6-3 and TRBJ2-3; 8 nucleotides line up with TRBD2. Germline trimming cut 2 bases from V and 4 bases from J; bases unmatched to any gene: 5. The V gene's germline CDR1 is MNHEY and CDR2 SVGEGT. The CDR3 has 15 residues. As DNA, the CDR3 is TGTGCCAGCAGTTACGCGGGCGGGAGGTCAGATACGCAGTATTTT. This gives the protein CASSYAGGRSDTQYF.

J is TRBJ2-4 and V is TRBV4-1; D might be TRBD2 (5 bases). Germline CDR1 reads MGHRA; CDR2 reads YSYEKL. Trimming removed 4 bases at V and 0 bases at J, with 19 bases between. The CDR3 length is 18 residues. CDR3 DNA: TGCGCCAGCAGCCTATTCTTCAGCGGAGGTCTAGCCAAAAACATTCAGTACTTC. Residues: CASSLFFSGGLAKNIQYF.

The rearrangement uses TRBV24-1 and TRBJ1-6, with 7 bases lining up with TRBD1. V shed 2 bases and J 9 bases; nucleotides not matched to a gene: 6. The CDR3 spans 15 residues. Germline values: CDR1 KGHDR, CDR2 SFDVKD. In nucleotides, the CDR3 is TGTGCCACCAGTGATTCCGGGACAGTTGGTTCACCCCTCCACTTT. As protein: CATSDSGTVGSPLHF.

The CDR3: CASSSQVNEQFF. As DNA, the CDR3 is TGTGCCAGCAGCTCACAGGTCAATGAGCAGTTCTTC. The rearrangement uses TRBV5-6 and TRBJ2-1; D is perhaps TRBD1 (5 bases). Germline values: CDR1 SGHDT, CDR2 YYEEEE. The CDR3 consists of 12 residues. The germline V and J ends were trimmed by 3 bases and 6 bases, with 7 bases remaining between them. Looking up the rest from reference TRBV5-6 and TRBJ2-1 gives the full variable domain: DAGVTQSPTHLIKTRGQQVTLRCSPKSGHDTVSWYQQALGQGPQFIFQYYEEEERQRGNFPDRFSGHQFPNYSSELNVNALLLGDSALYLCASSSQVNEQFFGPGTRLTVL.

This clone was picked up a small number of times. This chain connects TRBV2 to TRBJ2-2, with a possible D match to TRBD1 (6 bases). The CDR3 has 14 residues. The germline V and J ends were trimmed by 3 bases and 5 bases, with 10 bases remaining between them. Germline lookup yields CDR1 SNHLY and CDR2 FYNNEI. CDR3 coding DNA: TGTGCCAGCAGTGAGCACAGGGTTACCGGGGAGCTGTTTTTT. This codes for CASSEHRVTGELFF.

DNA of the CDR3: TGTGCCATCAGTGACCAATACGAGCAGTACTTC. Translated: CAISDQYEQYF. The rearrangement links TRBV10-3 to TRBJ2-7; D is ambiguous. The CDR3 is 11 residues long. Germline CDR1 and CDR2: ENHRY and SYGVKD. V lost 3 bases, J lost 4 bases, and 4 bases lay in between.

The CDR3 region has the DNA TGCGCCAGCAGCCAAGATCCGGGTAGTCCGGCAGTGGCCGGGGAGCTGTTTTTT. Residues: CASSQDPGSPAVAGELFF. This chain links TRBV4-3 with TRBJ2-2; D is uncertain. Trimming pared 0 bases from V and 6 bases from J, leaving 20 bases between. There are 18 residues in the CDR3. In germline, CDR1 is LGHNA, CDR2 YSLEER.

The chain carries TRBV11-2 and TRBJ2-2; 10 nucleotides match TRBD2. The CDR3 spans 17 residues. J lost 1 base, V lost 1 base, and 3 bases had no gene match. Germline V gene sequence: CDR1 SGHAT, CDR2 FQNNGV. In nucleotides, the CDR3 is TGTGCCAGCAGCTTAGTTACTAGCGGGGTGAACACCGGGGAGCTGTTTTTT. It specifies CASSLVTSGVNTGELFF.

The chain has TRBV11-2 and TRBJ1-2, with D possibly TRBD1 on 6 matching bases. V was clipped by 3 bases and J by 0 bases, with 17 bases between them. Per germline, CDR1 SGHAT and CDR2 FQNNGV. The CDR3 is made up of 17 amino acids. CDR3 residues: CASSFSGGQGTNYGYTF. Here the CDR3 DNA reads TGTGCCAGCAGCTTCAGCGGGGGCCAAGGGACTAACTATGGCTACACCTTC.

The chain uses TRBV2 and TRBJ1-1; 9 bases match TRBD1. This CDR3 contains 13 residues. Unmatched junction bases numbered 6, after V lost 10 bases and J lost 3 bases. The germline V gene encodes CDR1 SNHLY and CDR2 FYNNEI. The CDR3 coding sequence is TGTGCCAAGGGACAGGGAGTTTACACTGAAGCTTTCTTT. Its protein is CAKGQGVYTEAFF. Together with reference TRBV2 and TRBJ1-1, the CDR3 gives the full variable domain: EPEVTQTPSHQVTQMGQEVILRCVPISNHLYFYWYRQILGQKVEFLVSFYNNEISEKSEIFDDQFSVERPDGSNFTLKIRSTKLEDSAMYFCAKGQGVYTEAFFGQGTRLTVV.

The chain uses TRBV25-1 and TRBJ2-1; tentatively, D is TRBD2 (5 bases). CDR1 is MGHDK and CDR2 is SYGVNS in the germline V gene. The CDR3 runs to 15 residues. Between the trimmed V and J ends, which lost 4 bases and 7 bases, there was a span of 17 bases. The CDR3 DNA follows: TGTGCCAGCAGTGGGCCTCGGACTTCGGGGAATGAGCAGTTCTTC. Residues: CASSGPRTSGNEQFF. Full variable domain (missing parts from reference TRBV25-1 and TRBJ2-1): EADIYQTPRYLVIGTGKKITLECSQTMGHDKMYWYQQDPGMELHLIHYSYGVNSTEKGDLSSESTVSRIRTEHFPLTLESARPSHTSQYLCASSGPRTSGNEQFFGPGTRLTVL.

V usage is TRBV4-1 and J usage is TRBJ2-7; 10 bases match TRBD1. Germline CDR1 is MGHRA and CDR2 is YSYEKL. J lost 7 bases, V lost 1 base, and 1 base had no gene match. The CDR3 spans 13 residues. CDR3 sequence reads: CASSQADRGEQYF. CDR3 DNA: TGCGCCAGCAGCCAAGCGGACAGGGGGGAGCAGTACTTC.

A few counts support this clone. V gene TRBV3-1 (or the pseudogene TRBV3-2) combines with J gene TRBJ2-1; 10 nucleotides align to TRBD2. Germline CDR1 reads LGHDT; CDR2 reads YNNKEL (reference sequence). CDR3 length equals 14 residues. V was pared by 1 base and J by 15 bases, with 9 bases of the junction left unmatched. The CDR3 DNA reads as TGTGCCAGCAGCCAAGGGGGTAGCGGGAGGATTCCGTTCTTC. Translation: CASSQGGSGRIPFF.

This chain links TRBV6-2 or TRBV6-3 with TRBJ2-5; 7 nucleotides agree with TRBD1. The germline V gene has CDR1 MNHEY and CDR2 SVGEGT. The V segment lost 0 bases and the J segment 1 base; nucleotides outside the gene matches: 5. The CDR3 runs to 16 residues. The CDR3 protein is CASSYSLRDSQETQYF. CDR3 nucleotide sequence: TGTGCCAGCAGTTACTCCTTACGGGACAGCCAAGAGACCCAGTACTTC.

The V and J genes are TRBV27 and TRBJ1-1; D ambiguous. Germline values: CDR1 MNHEY, CDR2 SMNVEV (reference sequence). The CDR3 contains 14 residues. V lost 5 bases and J 1 base, leaving 11 bases between the germline ends. This CDR3 is CASSPRGRNTEAFF. CDR3 DNA sequence: TGTGCCAGCAGTCCCCGCGGGAGGAACACTGAAGCTTTCTTT.

This clone occurred once. One end of the junction fails to match germline, which may point to a read error. The chain couples TRBV7-7 to TRBJ2-3; TRBD1 might be the D (5 bases). The CDR3 sequence is 18 residues long. Germline lookup yields CDR1 SSHAT and CDR2 FNYEAQ (reference sequence). DNA for the CDR3: TGTGCTAGCAGCTTACAGGCAGGGCCTATTCCTAGCACAGATACGCAGTATTTT. This translates into CASSLQAGPIPSTDTQYF.

The chain couples TRBV6-5 to TRBJ2-3; 7 nucleotides align to TRBD2. CDR3 length: 14 residues. V was pared by 10 bases and J by 6 bases, with 13 bases of the junction left unmatched. Germline V gene sequence: CDR1 MNHEY, CDR2 SVGAGI. CDR3 sequence: CATLRAGPGDTQYF. Written as DNA, the CDR3 is TGTGCCACCCTTAGAGCGGGGCCGGGGGATACGCAGTATTTT.

V gene TRBV6-6 combines with J gene TRBJ2-7, with a weak D call TRBD1 (5 bases). The V and J ends lost 4 bases and 3 bases respectively, with 10 bases between them. Germline assignment: CDR1 MNHNY and CDR2 SVGAGI (reference sequence). The CDR3 contains 13 residues. CDR3 residues: CASSFDRDYEQYF. In DNA, the CDR3 is TGTGCCAGCAGTTTCGACAGAGACTACGAGCAGTACTTC.

This chain uses TRBV7-2 with TRBJ2-5, with a possible D match to TRBD2 (6 bases). Trimming stripped 2 bases from V and 5 bases from J, with 18 bases between. The CDR3 covers 16 residues. Germline V gene sequence: CDR1 SGHTA, CDR2 FQGNSA. The CDR3 nucleotides are TGTGCCAGCAGCTTAACTGGGAGGAGGGCTTCGGAGACCCAGTACTTC. Encoded protein: CASSLTGRRASETQYF.

The chain recombines TRBV27 with TRBJ2-7; 15 positions agree with TRBD2. This CDR3 is 19 amino acids long. Losses at the gene ends were 5 bases for V and 6 bases for J; bases not matched to a gene: 17. Germline V lookup: CDR1 MNHEY, CDR2 SMNVEV (reference sequence). This CDR3 reads CASSPGLAGGERPLREQYF. CDR3 coding DNA: TGTGCCAGCAGTCCGGGACTAGCGGGGGGAGAACGCCCTTTGCGCGAGCAGTACTTC.

This sequence joins TRBV28 and TRBJ1-1; 11 nucleotides agree with TRBD1. The V gene's germline CDR1 is MDHEN and CDR2 SYDVKM. The CDR3 totals 15 residues. V trimming: 4 bases; J trimming: 4 bases; junction bases outside the gene matches: 5. The CDR3 sequence is CASSSVGTGGTEAFF. CDR3 nucleotides: TGTGCCAGCAGTTCCGTTGGGACAGGGGGCACTGAAGCTTTCTTT.

V gene TRBV5-6 combines with J gene TRBJ2-7; 9 bases fit TRBD2. CDR1 SGHDT and CDR2 YYEEEE come from the germline V gene. V was clipped by 0 bases and J by 0 bases; unmatched bases: 7. The CDR3 extends over 17 amino acids. The DNA for the CDR3 is TGTGCCAGCAGCTTGGTTCTAGCGGGGCCGGCCTCCTACGAGCAGTACTTC. Translation gives CASSLVLAGPASYEQYF.

This chain joins TRBV10-3 and TRBJ2-2; the match to TRBD1 covers 9 bases. The germline V gene has CDR1 ENHRY and CDR2 SYGVKD. The V and J ends lost 11 bases and 3 bases, in that order; junction bases with no gene match: 10. CDR3 length: 15 residues. Here the CDR3 DNA reads TGTGCCCCCATAGGGACAGGGAGATACACCGGGGAGCTGTTTTTT. Its translation is CAPIGTGRYTGELFF.

The chain is built from TRBV5-1 and TRBJ1-4; maybe TRBD1 (6 bases). Germline values: CDR1 SGHRS, CDR2 YFSETQ. The CDR3 runs to 15 residues. Trimming removed 3 bases at V and 5 bases at J, with 14 bases between. The CDR3 nucleotides read TGCGCCAGCAGCTGGGACAACAGTTTAAATGAAAAACTGTTTTTT. It specifies CASSWDNSLNEKLFF.